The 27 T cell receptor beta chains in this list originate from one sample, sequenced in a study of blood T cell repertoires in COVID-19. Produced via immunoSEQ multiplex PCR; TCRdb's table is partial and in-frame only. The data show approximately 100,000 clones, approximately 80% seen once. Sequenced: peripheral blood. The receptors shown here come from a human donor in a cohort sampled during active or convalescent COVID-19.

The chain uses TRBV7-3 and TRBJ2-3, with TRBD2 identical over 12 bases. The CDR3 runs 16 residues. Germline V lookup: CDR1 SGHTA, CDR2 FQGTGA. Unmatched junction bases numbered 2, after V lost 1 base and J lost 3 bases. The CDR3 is CASSLMLAGGTDTQYF. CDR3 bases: TGTGCCAGCAGCTTAATGCTAGCGGGGGGGACAGATACGCAGTATTTT. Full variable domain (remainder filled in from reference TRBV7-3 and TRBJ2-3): GAGVSQTPSNKVTEKGKYVELRCDPISGHTALYWYRQSLGQGPEFLIYFQGTGAADDSGLPNDRFFAVRPEGSVSTLKIQRTERGDSAVYLCASSLMLAGGTDTQYFGPGTRLTVL.

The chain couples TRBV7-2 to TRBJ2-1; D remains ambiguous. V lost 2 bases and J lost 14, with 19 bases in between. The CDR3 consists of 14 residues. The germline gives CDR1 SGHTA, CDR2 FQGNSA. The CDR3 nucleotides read TGTGCCAGCAGCTTACCAAGAGTTAGTACTAAGAAGTTCTTC. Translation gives CASSLPRVSTKKFF.

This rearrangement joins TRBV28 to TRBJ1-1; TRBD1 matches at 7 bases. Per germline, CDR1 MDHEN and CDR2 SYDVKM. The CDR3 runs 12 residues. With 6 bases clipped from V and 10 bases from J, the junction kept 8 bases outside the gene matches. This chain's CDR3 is CASSTTTGSAFF. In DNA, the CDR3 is TGTGCCAGCAGCACCACGACAGGGTCAGCTTTCTTT.

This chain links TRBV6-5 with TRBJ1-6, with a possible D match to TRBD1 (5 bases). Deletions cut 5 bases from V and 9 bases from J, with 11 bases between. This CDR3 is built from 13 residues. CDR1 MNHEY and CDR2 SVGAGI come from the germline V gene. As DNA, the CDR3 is TGTGCCAGCAGTCTCGGGGGAGTTTCACCCCTCCACTTT. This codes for CASSLGGVSPLHF.

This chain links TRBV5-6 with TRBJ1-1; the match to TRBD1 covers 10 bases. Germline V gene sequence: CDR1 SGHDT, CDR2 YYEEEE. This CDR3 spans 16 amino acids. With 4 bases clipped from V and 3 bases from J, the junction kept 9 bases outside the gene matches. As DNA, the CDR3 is TGTGCCAGCAGCGGGGGACAGGGGTCAAGGGACACTGAAGCTTTCTTT. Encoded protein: CASSGGQGSRDTEAFF.

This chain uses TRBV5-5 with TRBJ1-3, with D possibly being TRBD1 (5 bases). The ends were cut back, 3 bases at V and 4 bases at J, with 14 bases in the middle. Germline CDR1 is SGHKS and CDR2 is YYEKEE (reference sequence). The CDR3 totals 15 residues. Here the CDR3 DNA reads TGTGCCAGCAGCTCGACAGCTAGCGGGGGAAACACCATATATTTT. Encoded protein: CASSSTASGGNTIYF.

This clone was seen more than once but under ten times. The CDR3 region is CASSSSQSISEAFF. CDR3 sequence (DNA): TGTGCCAGCAGCTCGTCACAATCAATCTCTGAAGCTTTCTTT. V and J are TRBV5-6 and TRBJ1-1; no firm D call. The CDR3 is 14 residues long. The germline CDR1 and CDR2 sequences are SGHDT and YYEEEE. V lost 3 bases to trimming and J lost 6 bases, with 15 bases between them. Using reference TRBV5-6 and TRBJ1-1 for the parts outside the CDR3, the full variable domain is DAGVTQSPTHLIKTRGQQVTLRCSPKSGHDTVSWYQQALGQGPQFIFQYYEEEERQRGNFPDRFSGHQFPNYSSELNVNALLLGDSALYLCASSSSQSISEAFFGQGTRLTVV.

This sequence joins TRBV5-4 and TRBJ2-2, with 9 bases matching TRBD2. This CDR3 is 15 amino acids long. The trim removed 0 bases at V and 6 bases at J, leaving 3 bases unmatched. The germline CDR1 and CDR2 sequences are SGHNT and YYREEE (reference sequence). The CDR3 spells CASSLGPSGAGELFF. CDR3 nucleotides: TGTGCCAGCAGCTTGGGTCCTAGCGGGGCCGGGGAGCTGTTTTTT.

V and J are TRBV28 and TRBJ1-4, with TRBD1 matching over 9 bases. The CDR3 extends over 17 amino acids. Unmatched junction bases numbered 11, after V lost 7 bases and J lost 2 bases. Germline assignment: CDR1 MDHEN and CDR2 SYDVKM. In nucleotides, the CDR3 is TGTGCCAGCACCCCATACAGGGGGCGTAACACTAATGAAAAACTGTTTTTT. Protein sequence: CASTPYRGRNTNEKLFF.

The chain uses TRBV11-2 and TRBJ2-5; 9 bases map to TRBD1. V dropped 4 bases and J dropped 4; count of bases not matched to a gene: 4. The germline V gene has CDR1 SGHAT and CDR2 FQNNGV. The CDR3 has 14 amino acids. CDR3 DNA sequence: TGTGCCAGCAGCTGGACAGGGGTTTTAGAGACCCAGTACTTC. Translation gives CASSWTGVLETQYF.

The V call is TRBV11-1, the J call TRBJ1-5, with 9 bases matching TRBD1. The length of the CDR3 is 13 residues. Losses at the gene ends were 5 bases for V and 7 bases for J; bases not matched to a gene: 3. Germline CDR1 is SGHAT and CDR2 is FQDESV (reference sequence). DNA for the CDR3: TGTGCCAGCAGCCGGACAGGGGACCAGCCCCAGCATTTT. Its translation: CASSRTGDQPQHF.

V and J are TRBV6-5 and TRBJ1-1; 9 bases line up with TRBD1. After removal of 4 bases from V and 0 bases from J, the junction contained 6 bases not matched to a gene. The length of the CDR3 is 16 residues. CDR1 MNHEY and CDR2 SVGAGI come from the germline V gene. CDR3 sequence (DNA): TGTGCCAGCAGTTTCGACAGGGGGATCATGAACACTGAAGCTTTCTTT. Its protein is CASSFDRGIMNTEAFF.

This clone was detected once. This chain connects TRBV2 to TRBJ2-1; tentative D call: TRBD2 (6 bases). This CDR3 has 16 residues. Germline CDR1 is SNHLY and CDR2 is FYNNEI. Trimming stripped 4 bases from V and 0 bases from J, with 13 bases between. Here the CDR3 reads CASSATSRSSYNEQFF. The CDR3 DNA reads TGTGCCAGCAGTGCCACTAGCAGGAGCTCCTACAATGAGCAGTTCTTC.

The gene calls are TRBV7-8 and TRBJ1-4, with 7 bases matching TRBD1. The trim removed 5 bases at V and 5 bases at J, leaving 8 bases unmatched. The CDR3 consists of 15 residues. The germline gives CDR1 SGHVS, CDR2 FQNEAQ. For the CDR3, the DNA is TGTGCCAGCAGCCGAGGGGGCAGAACGAATGAAAAACTGTTTTTT. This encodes CASSRGGRTNEKLFF. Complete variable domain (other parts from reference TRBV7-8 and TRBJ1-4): GAGVSQSPRYKVAKRGQDVALRCDPISGHVSLFWYQQALGQGPEFLTYFQNEAQLDKSGLPSDRFFAERPEGSVSTLKIQRTQQEDSAVYLCASSRGGRTNEKLFFGSGTQLSVL.

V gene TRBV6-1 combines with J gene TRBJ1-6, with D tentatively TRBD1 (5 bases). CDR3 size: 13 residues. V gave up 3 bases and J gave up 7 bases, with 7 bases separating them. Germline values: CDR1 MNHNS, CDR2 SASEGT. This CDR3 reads CASSDNRNSPLHF. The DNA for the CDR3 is TGTGCCAGCAGTGACAACAGGAATTCACCCCTCCACTTT.

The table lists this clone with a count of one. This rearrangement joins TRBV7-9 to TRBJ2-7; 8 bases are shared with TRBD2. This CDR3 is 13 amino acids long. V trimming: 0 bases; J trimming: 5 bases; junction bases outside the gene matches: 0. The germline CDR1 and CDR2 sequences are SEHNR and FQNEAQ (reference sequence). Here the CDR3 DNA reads TGTGCCAGCAGCTTAGCCGGGGGGGACGAGCAGTACTTC. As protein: CASSLAGGDEQYF.

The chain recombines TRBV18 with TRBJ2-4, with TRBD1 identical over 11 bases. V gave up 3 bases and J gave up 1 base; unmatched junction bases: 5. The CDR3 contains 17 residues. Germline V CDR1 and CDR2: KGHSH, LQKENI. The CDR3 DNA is TGTGCCAGCTCACCCCCCGGACAGGGGGCGGCCAAAAACATTCAGTACTTC. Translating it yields CASSPPGQGAAKNIQYF.

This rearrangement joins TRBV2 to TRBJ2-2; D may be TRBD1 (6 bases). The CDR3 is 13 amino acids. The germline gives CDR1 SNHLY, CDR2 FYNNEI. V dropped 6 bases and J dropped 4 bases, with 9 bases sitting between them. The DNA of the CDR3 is TGTGCCAGCAGCGAACAGGGCACCGGGGAGCTGTTTTTT. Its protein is CASSEQGTGELFF.

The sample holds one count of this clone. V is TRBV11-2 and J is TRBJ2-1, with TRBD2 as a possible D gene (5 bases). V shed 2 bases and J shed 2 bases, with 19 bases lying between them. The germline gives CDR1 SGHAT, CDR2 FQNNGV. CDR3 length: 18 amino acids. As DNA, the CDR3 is TGTGCCAGCAGCTTAATTGGGTTTGCGGGCAAAACCTACAATGAGCAGTTCTTC. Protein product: CASSLIGFAGKTYNEQFF.

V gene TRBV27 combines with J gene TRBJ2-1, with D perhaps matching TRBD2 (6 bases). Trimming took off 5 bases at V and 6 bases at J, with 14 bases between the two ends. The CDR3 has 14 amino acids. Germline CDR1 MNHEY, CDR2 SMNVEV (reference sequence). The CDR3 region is CASSEGGVGNEQFF. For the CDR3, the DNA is TGTGCCAGCAGTGAGGGCGGGGTGGGCAATGAGCAGTTCTTC.

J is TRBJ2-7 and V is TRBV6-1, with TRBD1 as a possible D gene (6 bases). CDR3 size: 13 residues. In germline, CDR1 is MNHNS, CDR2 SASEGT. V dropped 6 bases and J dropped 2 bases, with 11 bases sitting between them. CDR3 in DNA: TGTGCCAGCAGCCGTGACAGGCCCTACGAGCAGTACTTC. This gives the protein CASSRDRPYEQYF.

The CDR3 reads CASSPGTGVEAFF. The CDR3 region has the DNA TGTGCCAGCAGTCCAGGGACTGGGGTTGAAGCGTTCTTC. The rearrangement links TRBV27 to TRBJ2-1, with a weak D call TRBD2 (6 bases). Looked up from germline, CDR1 is MNHEY and CDR2 is SMNVEV (reference sequence). This CDR3 comprises 13 residues. V lost 5 bases, J lost 15 bases, and 20 bases lay in between.

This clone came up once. The CDR3 bases are TGTGCCAGCAGCCCTGGACAGGGCTTGGGATCAGCCCAGCATTTT. Residues: CASSPGQGLGSAQHF. The chain is built from TRBV7-2 and TRBJ1-5; 8 bases map to TRBD1. Unmatched junction bases numbered 14, after V lost 5 bases and J lost 11 bases. Germline V gene sequence: CDR1 SGHTA, CDR2 FQGNSA. CDR3 length equals 15 residues.

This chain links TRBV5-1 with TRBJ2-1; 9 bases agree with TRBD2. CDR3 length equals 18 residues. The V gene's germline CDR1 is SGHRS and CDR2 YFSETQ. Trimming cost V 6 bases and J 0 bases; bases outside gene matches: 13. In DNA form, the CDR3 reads TGCGCCAGCATAGGTCCTAGCGGGGTCTTGAGCTCCTACAATGAGCAGTTCTTC. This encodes CASIGPSGVLSSYNEQFF.

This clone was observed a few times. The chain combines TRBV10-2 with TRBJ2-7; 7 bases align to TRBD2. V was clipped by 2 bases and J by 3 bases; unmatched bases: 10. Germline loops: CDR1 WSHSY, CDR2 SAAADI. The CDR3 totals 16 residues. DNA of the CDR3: TGCGCCAGCAGTGAGGGTCGGGGGGTCGTCGGCTACGAGCAGTACTTC. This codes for CASSEGRGVVGYEQYF.

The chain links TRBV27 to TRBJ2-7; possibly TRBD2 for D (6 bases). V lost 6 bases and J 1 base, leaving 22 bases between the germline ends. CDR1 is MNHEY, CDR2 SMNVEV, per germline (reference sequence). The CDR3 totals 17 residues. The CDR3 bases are TGTGCCAGCAGGGGGGGTCCGAGGCAGGGAGTATCCTACGAGCAGTACTTC. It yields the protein CASRGGPRQGVSYEQYF.

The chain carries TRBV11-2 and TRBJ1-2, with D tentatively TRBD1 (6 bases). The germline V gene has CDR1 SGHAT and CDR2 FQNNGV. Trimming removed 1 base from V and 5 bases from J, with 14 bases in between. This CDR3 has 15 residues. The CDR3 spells CASSLAGQTLYGYTF. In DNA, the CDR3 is TGTGCCAGCAGCTTAGCAGGACAGACTCTATATGGCTACACCTTC.